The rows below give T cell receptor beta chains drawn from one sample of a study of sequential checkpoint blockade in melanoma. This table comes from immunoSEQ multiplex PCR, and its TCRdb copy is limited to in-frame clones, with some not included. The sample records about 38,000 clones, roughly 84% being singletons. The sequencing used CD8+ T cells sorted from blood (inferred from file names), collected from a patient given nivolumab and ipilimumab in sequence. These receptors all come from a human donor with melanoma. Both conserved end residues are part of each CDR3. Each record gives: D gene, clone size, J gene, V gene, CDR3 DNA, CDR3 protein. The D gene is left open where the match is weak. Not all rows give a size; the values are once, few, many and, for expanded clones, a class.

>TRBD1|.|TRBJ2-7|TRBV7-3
TGTGCCAGCGCACCGGGACAGGGTTACGAGCAGTACTTC
CASAPGQGYEQYF
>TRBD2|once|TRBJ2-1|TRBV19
TGTGCCAGTAGTCCACTAGCGGCTTCCTACAATGAGCAGTTCTTC
CASSPLAASYNEQFF
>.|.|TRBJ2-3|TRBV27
TGTGCCAGCAGTTCGGGAGCGGGCTCTTCGCAGTATTTT
CASSSGAGSSQYF
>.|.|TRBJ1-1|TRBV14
TGTGCCAGCAGCCAGACGGGTCGGGTAGGTGAAGCTTTCTTT
CASSQTGRVGEAFF
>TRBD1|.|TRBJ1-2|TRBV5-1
TGCGCCAGCAGCTTGGGACAGGGGACGTTTGGCTACACCTTC
CASSLGQGTFGYTF
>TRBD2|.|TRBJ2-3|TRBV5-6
TGTGCCAGCAGTTTGGAACTAGCGGGAGAAATAGATACGCAGTATTTT
CASSLELAGEIDTQYF
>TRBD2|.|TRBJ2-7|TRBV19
TGTGCCAGTAGTCTAGCGGACACCTACGAGCAGTACTTC
CASSLADTYEQYF
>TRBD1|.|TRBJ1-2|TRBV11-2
TGTGCCAGCAGCCTGGGGACAGGTCCCGACTACTATGGCTACACCTTC
CASSLGTGPDYYGYTF
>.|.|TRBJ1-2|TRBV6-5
TGTGCCAGCAGTGGGGGGGGATCCGATAACTATGGCTACACCTTC
CASSGGGSDNYGYTF
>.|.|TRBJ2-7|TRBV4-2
TGTGCCAGCAGCCGGACGAGGGACACTCCGGAGCAGTACTTC
CASSRTRDTPEQYF
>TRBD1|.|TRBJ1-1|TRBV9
TGTGCCAGCAGCGTAGACCTGACAGGGGTAAACACTGAAGCTTTCTTT
CASSVDLTGVNTEAFF
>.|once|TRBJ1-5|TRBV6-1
TGTGCCAGCAGTTGGAGCTTATCGGCGCCCCAGCATTTT
CASSWSLSAPQHF
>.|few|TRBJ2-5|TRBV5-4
TGTGCCAGCAGCCGCCTAGAGAAAGAGACCCAGTACTTC
CASSRLEKETQYF
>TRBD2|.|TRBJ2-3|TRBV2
TGTGCCAGCAGTACTAACCGGGGGCTAGCGGGAGTGCCAGATACGCAGTATTTT
CASSTNRGLAGVPDTQYF
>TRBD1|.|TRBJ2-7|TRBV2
TGTGCCAGCAGACCACAGGGGTTTTCCTACGAGCAGTACTTC
CASRPQGFSYEQYF
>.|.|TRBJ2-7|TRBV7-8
TGTGCCAGCAGCTTAGCTCACAGGGGGGGCTCATACGAGCAGTACTTC
CASSLAHRGGSYEQYF
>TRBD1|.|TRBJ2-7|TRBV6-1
TGTGCCAGCAGAGGGACAGGCCCCTACGAGCAGTACTTC
CASRGTGPYEQYF
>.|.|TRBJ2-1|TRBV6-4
TGTGCCAGCAGTGAAAATCTAGCGCAGCCTAACAATGAGCAGTTCTTC
CASSENLAQPNNEQFF
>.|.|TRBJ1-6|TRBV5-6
TGTGCCAGCAGCTTGGGACATAATTATAATTCACCCCTCCACTTT
CASSLGHNYNSPLHF
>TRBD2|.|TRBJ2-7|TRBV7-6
TGTGCCAGCAGCCGAGGGACTAGCGGTAGCTCCTACGAGCAGTACTTC
CASSRGTSGSSYEQYF
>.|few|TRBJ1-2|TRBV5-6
TGTGCCAGCAGAACTACCCCAGGACAGAGATCCTTC
CASRTTPGQRSF
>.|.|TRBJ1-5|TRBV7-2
TGTGCCAGCAGCTTAGCGCTATCAGGGAAACAGCCCCAGCATTTT
CASSLALSGKQPQHF
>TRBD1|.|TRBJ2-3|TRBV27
TGTGCCAGCAGTTGGACAGGGGATACGCAGTATTTT
CASSWTGDTQYF
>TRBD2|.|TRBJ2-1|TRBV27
TGTGCCAGCAGCCTAGCGGGACCTAGCAATGAGCAGTTCTTC
CASSLAGPSNEQFF
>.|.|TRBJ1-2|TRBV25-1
TGTGCCAGCAGTGAACCAGGACAGTACTATGGCTACACCTTC
CASSEPGQYYGYTF
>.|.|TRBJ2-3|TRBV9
TGTGCCAGCAGCGTAGTCTCAGATACGCAGTATTTT
CASSVVSDTQYF
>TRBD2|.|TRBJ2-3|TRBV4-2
TGTGCCAGCAGCCAAGATCTCGCTAGCGGGCAAACAGATACGCAGTATTTT
CASSQDLASGQTDTQYF
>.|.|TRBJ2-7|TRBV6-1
TGTGCCACAAGCGGAGATACCTACGAGCAGTACTTC
CATSGDTYEQYF
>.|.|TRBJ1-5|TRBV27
TGTGCCAGCAGCTATACAGGGTCACTCAATCAGCCCCAGCATTTT
CASSYTGSLNQPQHF
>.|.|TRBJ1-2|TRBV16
TGTGCCAGCAGCCTTGGGGAGGGCCCTAACTATGGCTACACCTTC
CASSLGEGPNYGYTF
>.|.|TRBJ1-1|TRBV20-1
TGCAGTGCTATAGACACTGAAGCTTTCTTT
CSAIDTEAFF
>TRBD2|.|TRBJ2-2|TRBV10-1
TGCGCCAGCAGTGGGGGGACTACCTCCACCGGGGAGCTGTTTTTT
CASSGGTTSTGELFF
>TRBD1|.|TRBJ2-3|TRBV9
TGTGCCAGCAGCGAGACAGGGGGCGCGATAGATACGCAGTATTTT
CASSETGGAIDTQYF
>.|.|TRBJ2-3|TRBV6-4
TGTGCCAGCAGTGGTAAGACTACAGATACGCAGTATTTT
CASSGKTTDTQYF
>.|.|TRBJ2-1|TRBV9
TGTGCCAGCAGCCCCGGGGACAACTACAATGAGCAGTTCTTC
CASSPGDNYNEQFF
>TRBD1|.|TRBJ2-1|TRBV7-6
TGTGCCAGCAGCCTCAGAAGGGACAGGGAGTTCCGTGAGCAGTTCTTC
CASSLRRDREFREQFF
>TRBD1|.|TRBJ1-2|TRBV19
TGTGCCAGTGAGGGGGCGCGGGGCTACACCTTC
CASEGARGYTF
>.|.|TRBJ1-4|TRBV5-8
TGTGCCAGCAGCCCTAGGGGGAGTAATGAAAAACTGTTTTTT
CASSPRGSNEKLFF
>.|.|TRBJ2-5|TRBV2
TGTGCCAGCAGTGACTCGGCGGGGTCGGAGACCCAGTACTTC
CASSDSAGSETQYF
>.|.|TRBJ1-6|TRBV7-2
TGTGCCAGCAGCTTATTCGTCAGCTCCTATAATTCACCCCTCCACTTT
CASSLFVSSYNSPLHF
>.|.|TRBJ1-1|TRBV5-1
TGCGCCAGCAGCTTGGATGGCAGAATGAACACTGAAGCTTTCTTT
CASSLDGRMNTEAFF
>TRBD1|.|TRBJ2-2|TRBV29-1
TGCAGCGTTTCGTTCAGGGGGGACAGGGGGTTGGCCGGGGAGCTGTTTTTT
CSVSFRGDRGLAGELFF
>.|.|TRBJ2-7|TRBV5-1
TGCGCCAGCAGCTGGAGGGTGAACTCCTACGAGCAGTACTTC
CASSWRVNSYEQYF
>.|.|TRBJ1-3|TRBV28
TGTGCCAGCAGTTTTCATCAGGGAGGAAACACCATATATTTT
CASSFHQGGNTIYF
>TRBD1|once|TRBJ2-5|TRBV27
TGTGCCAGCAGTTACACGGGACAGGGATGGGTAGAGCAGTACTTC
CASSYTGQGWVEQYF
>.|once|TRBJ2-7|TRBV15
TGTGCCACCAGCATCAACATAGACACTGGCGAGCAGTACTTC
CATSINIDTGEQYF
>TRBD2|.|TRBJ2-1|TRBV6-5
TGTGCCAGCAGTCCACTAGCGGGTGGCTACAATGAGCAGTTCTTC
CASSPLAGGYNEQFF
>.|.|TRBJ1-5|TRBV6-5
TGTGCCAGCAGTTACCGCTACAATCAGCCCCAGCATTTT
CASSYRYNQPQHF
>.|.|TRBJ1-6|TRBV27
TGTGCCAGCAGTTTATCAAACAGGGTTTCACCCCTCCACTTT
CASSLSNRVSPLHF
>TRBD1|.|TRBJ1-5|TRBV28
TGTGCCAGCAGTCAAACAGGGGCCAGCTCGAGCAATCAGCCCCAGCATTTT
CASSQTGASSSNQPQHF
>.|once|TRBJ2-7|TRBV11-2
TGTGCCAGCAGCTTAGATCAGGGGTTCGCCTACGAGCAGTACTTC
CASSLDQGFAYEQYF
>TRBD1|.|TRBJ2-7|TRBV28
TGTGCCAGCTCGGACAGGGCCCTCTCCGAGCAGTACTTC
CASSDRALSEQYF
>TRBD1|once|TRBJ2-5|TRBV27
TGTGCCAGCAGCCCTAGTTGGACAGGCGGTCAAGAGACCCAGTACTTC
CASSPSWTGGQETQYF
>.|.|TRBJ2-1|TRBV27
TGTGCCAGCAGTTTTATCGGGAATGAGCAGTTCTTC
CASSFIGNEQFF
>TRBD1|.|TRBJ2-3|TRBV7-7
TGTGCCAGCAGCCCTACCCCCCGGGACAGGGAAAAATTGGGGCAGTATTTT
CASSPTPRDREKLGQYF